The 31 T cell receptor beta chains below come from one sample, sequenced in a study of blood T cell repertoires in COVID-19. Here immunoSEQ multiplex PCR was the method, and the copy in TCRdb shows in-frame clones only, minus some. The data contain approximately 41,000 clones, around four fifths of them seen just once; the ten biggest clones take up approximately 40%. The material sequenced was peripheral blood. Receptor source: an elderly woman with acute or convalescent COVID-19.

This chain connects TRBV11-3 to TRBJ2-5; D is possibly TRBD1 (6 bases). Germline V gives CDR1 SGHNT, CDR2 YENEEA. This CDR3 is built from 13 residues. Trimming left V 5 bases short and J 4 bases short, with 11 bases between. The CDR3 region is CASSPPGVETQYF. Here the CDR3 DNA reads TGTGCCAGCAGCCCTCCAGGGGTAGAGACCCAGTACTTC.

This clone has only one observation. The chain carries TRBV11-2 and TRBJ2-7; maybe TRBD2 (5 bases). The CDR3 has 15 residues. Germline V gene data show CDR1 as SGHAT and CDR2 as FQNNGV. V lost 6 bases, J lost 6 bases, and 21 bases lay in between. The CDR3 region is CASSPSGLATSEQYF. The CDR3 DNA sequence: TGTGCCAGCAGTCCCAGTGGGCTAGCTACTTCCGAGCAGTACTTC.

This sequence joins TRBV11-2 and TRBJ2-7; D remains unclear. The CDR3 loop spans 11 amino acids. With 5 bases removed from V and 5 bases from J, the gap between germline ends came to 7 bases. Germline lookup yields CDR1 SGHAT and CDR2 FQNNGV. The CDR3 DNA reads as TGTGCCAGCAGCCCTTTTGACGAGCAGTACTTC. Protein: CASSPFDEQYF.

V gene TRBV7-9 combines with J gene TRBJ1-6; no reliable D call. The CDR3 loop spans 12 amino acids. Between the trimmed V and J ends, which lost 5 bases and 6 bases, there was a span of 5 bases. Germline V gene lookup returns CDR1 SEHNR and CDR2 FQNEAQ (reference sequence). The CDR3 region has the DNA TGTGCCAGCAGCGGGCCTAATTCACCCCTCCACTTT. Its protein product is CASSGPNSPLHF.

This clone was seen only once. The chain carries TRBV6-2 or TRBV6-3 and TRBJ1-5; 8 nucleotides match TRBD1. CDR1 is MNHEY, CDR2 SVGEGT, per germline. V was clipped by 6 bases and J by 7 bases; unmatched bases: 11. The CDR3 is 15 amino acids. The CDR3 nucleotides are TGTGCCAGCAGCTTCCACGGACAGGGCGGACAGCCCCAGCATTTT. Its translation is CASSFHGQGGQPQHF.

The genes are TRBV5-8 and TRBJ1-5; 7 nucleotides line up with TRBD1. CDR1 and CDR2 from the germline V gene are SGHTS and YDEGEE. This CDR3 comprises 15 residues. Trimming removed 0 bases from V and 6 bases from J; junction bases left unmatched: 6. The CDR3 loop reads CASSLGDRVPQPQHF. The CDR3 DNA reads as TGTGCCAGCAGCTTGGGTGACAGGGTTCCTCAGCCCCAGCATTTT.

The CDR3: CDRYGRPQHF. The CDR3 nucleotides read TGCGACCGTTATGGCCGGCCCCAGCATTTT. The genes are TRBV23-1 and TRBJ1-5; D is undetermined. TRBV23-1 is an ORF, with its function uncertain. This CDR3 is 10 amino acids long.

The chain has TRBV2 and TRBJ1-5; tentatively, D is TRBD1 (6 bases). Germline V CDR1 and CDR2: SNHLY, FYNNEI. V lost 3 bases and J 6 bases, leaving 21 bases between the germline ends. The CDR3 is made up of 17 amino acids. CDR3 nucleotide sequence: TGTGCCAGCAGTGAGGCGGGGGGGGCTCTGAAAGCTCAGCCCCAGCATTTT. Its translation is CASSEAGGALKAQPQHF.

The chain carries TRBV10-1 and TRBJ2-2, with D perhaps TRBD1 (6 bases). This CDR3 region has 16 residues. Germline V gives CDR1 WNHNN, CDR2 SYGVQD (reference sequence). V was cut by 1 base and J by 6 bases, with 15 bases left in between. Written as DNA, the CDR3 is TGCGCCAGCAGTGAGTTAGATTGGGGGCGGTCCGGGGAGCTGTTTTTT. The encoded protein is CASSELDWGRSGELFF.

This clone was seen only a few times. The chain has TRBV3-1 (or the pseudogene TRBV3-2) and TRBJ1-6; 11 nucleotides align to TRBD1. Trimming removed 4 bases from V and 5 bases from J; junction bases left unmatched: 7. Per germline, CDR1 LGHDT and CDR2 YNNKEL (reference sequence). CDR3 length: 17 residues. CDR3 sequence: CASSRPRTGGDNSPLHF. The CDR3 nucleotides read TGTGCCAGCAGCCGACCCAGGACAGGGGGCGATAATTCACCCCTCCACTTT.

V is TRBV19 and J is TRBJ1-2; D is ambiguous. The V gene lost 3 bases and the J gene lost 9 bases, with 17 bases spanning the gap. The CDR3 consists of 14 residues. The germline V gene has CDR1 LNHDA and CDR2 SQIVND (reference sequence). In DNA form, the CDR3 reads TGTGCCAGTAGTATTCTCGTGGACTGGACTAGCTACACCTTC. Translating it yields CASSILVDWTSYTF.

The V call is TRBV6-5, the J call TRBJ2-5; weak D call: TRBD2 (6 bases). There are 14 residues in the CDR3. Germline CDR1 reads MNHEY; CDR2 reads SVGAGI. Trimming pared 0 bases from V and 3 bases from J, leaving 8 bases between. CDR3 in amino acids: CASSYSGGKETQYF. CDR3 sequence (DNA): TGTGCCAGCAGTTACTCCGGAGGGAAAGAGACCCAGTACTTC.

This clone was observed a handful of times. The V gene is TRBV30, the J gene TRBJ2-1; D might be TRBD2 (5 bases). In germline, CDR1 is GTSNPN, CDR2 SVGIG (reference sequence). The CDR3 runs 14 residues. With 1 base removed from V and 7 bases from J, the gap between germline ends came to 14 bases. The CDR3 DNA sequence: TGTGCCTGGAGTGGTACTAGGGTGGGGAATGAGCAGTTCTTC. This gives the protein CAWSGTRVGNEQFF.

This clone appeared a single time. DNA for the CDR3: TGTGCCAGCAGCTTAGATTGGACAGGTGGCTACACCTTC. Protein product: CASSLDWTGGYTF. The rearrangement links TRBV7-8 to TRBJ1-2; 7 bases agree with TRBD1. CDR3 length: 13 amino acids. Germline V CDR1 and CDR2: SGHVS, FQNEAQ. Germline trimming cut 1 base from V and 7 bases from J; bases unmatched to any gene: 3.

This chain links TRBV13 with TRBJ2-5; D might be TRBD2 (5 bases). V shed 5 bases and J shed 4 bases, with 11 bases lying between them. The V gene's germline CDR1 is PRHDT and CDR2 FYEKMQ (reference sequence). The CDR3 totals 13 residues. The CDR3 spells CASSPFGGETQYF. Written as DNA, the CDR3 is TGTGCCAGCAGCCCTTTTGGAGGAGAGACCCAGTACTTC.

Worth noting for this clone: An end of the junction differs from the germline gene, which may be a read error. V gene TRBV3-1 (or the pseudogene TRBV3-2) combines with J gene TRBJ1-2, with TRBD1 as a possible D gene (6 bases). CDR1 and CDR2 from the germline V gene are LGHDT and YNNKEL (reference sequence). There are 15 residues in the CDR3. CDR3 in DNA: TGTGCCAGCAGCCAAGACCCAGGGGCAGGATCGTCCTACATATTC. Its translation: CASSQDPGAGSSYIF.

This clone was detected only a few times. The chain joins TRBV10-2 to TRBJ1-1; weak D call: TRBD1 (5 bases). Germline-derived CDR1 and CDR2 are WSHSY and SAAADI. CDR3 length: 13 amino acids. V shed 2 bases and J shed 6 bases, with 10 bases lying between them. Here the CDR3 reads CASSETGAAEAFF. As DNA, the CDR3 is TGCGCCAGCAGTGAGACTGGGGCGGCTGAAGCTTTCTTT.

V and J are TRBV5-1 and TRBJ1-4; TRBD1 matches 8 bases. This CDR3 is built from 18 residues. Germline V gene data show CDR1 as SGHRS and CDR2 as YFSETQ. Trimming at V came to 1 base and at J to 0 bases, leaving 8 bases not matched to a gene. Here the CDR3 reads CASSLTGGTRATNEKLFF. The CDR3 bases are TGCGCCAGCAGCTTGACAGGGGGTACCCGGGCAACTAATGAAAAACTGTTTTTT.

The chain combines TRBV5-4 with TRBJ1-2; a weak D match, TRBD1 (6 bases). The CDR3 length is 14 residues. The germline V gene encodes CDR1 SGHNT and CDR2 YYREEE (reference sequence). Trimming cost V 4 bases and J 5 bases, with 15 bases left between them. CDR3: CASSPGGAWYGYTF. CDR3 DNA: TGTGCCAGCAGCCCCGGGGGGGCTTGGTATGGCTACACCTTC. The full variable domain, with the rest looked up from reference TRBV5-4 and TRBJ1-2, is ETGVTQSPTHLIKTRGQQVTLRCSSQSGHNTVSWYQQALGQGPQFIFQYYREEENGRGNFPPRFSGLQFPNYSSELNVNALELDDSALYLCASSPGGAWYGYTFGSGTRLTVV.

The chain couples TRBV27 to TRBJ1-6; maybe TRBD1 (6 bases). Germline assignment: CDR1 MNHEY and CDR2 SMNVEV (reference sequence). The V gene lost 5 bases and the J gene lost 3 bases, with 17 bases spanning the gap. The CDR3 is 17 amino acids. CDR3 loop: CASSLGHRAGYNSPLHF. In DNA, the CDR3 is TGTGCCAGCAGTCTGGGACACCGAGCCGGCTATAATTCACCCCTCCACTTT.

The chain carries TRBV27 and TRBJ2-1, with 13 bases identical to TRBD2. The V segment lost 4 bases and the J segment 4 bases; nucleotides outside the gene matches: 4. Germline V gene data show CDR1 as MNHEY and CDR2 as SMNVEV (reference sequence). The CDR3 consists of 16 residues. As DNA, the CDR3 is TGTGCCAGCAGTTCCCGGACTAGCGGGGGTTACAATGAGCAGTTCTTC. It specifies CASSSRTSGGYNEQFF.

Here the CDR3 DNA reads TGTGCCAGCCTGTATGGGGGGGCTAACTATGGCTACACCTTC. Its protein is CASLYGGANYGYTF. The chain links TRBV28 to TRBJ1-2; maybe TRBD1 (5 bases). Trimming left V 8 bases short and J 0 bases short, with 13 bases between. This CDR3 is built from 14 residues. Germline loops: CDR1 MDHEN, CDR2 SYDVKM.

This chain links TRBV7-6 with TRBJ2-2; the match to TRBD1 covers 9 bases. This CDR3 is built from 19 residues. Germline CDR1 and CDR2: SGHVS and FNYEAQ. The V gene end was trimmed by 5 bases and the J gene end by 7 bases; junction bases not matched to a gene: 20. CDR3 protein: CASSHGQGFWGSSGGELFF. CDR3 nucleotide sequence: TGTGCCAGCAGCCACGGACAGGGGTTTTGGGGCTCCAGCGGCGGGGAGCTGTTTTTT.

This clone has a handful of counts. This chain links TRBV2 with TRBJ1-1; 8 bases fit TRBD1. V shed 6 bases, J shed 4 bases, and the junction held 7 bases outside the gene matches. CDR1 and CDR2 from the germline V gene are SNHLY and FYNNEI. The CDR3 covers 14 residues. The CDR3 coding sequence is TGTGCCAGCAGGAACCGACAGGGGAGCACTGAAGCTTTCTTT. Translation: CASRNRQGSTEAFF.

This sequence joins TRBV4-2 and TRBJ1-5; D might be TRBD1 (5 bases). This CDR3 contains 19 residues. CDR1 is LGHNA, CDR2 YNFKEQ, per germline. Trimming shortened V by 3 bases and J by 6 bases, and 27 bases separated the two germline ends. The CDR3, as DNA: TGTGCCAGCAGCCACCCTCCTAGCGGGGGGGGGTTGGTCAGTCAGCCCCAGCATTTT. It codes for CASSHPPSGGGLVSQPQHF.

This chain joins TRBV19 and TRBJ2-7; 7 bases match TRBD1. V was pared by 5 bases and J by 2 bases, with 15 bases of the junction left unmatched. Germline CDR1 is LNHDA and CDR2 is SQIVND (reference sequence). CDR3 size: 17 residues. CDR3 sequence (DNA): TGTGCCAGTAGTGCAAACAGGGGCCAACAAAAAGCCTACGAGCAGTACTTC. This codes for CASSANRGQQKAYEQYF.

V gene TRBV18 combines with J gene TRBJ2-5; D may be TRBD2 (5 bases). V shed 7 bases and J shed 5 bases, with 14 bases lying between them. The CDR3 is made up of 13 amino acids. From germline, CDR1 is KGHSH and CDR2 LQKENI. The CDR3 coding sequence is TGTGCCAGCTTCCGGGCCTCGGGGGAGACCCAGTACTTC. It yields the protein CASFRASGETQYF.

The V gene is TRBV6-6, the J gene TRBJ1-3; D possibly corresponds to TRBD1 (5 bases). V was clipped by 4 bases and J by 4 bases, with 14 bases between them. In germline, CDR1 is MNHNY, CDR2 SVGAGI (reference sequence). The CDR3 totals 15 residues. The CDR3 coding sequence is TGTGCCAGCAGTTCCAGGGCACCGAGCGGAAACACCATATATTTT. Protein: CASSSRAPSGNTIYF.

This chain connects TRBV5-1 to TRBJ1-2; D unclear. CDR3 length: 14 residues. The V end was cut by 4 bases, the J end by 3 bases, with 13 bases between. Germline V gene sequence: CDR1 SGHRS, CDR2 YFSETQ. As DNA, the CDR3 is TGCGCCAGCAGCGACTCCACTGTGGACTATGGCTACACCTTC. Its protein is CASSDSTVDYGYTF. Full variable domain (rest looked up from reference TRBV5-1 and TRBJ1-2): KAGVTQTPRYLIKTRGQQVTLSCSPISGHRSVSWYQQTPGQGLQFLFEYFSETQRNKGNFPGRFSGRQFSNSRSEMNVSTLELGDSALYLCASSDSTVDYGYTFGSGTRLTVV.

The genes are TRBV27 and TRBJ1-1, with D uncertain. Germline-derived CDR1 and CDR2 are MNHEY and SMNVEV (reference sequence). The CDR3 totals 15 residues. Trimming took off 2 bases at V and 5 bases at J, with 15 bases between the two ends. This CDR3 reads CASSLKDPSRTEAFF. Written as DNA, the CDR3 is TGTGCCAGCAGTTTAAAAGACCCTAGTAGGACTGAAGCTTTCTTT.

CDR3: CASSLSTGSNSPLHF. For the CDR3, the DNA is TGCGCCAGCAGCTTGAGCACAGGATCGAATTCACCCCTCCACTTT. V is TRBV5-1 and J is TRBJ1-6; weak D call: TRBD1 (5 bases). Trimming took off 1 base at V and 7 bases at J, with 12 bases between the two ends. The germline V gene encodes CDR1 SGHRS and CDR2 YFSETQ. The CDR3 runs to 15 residues.